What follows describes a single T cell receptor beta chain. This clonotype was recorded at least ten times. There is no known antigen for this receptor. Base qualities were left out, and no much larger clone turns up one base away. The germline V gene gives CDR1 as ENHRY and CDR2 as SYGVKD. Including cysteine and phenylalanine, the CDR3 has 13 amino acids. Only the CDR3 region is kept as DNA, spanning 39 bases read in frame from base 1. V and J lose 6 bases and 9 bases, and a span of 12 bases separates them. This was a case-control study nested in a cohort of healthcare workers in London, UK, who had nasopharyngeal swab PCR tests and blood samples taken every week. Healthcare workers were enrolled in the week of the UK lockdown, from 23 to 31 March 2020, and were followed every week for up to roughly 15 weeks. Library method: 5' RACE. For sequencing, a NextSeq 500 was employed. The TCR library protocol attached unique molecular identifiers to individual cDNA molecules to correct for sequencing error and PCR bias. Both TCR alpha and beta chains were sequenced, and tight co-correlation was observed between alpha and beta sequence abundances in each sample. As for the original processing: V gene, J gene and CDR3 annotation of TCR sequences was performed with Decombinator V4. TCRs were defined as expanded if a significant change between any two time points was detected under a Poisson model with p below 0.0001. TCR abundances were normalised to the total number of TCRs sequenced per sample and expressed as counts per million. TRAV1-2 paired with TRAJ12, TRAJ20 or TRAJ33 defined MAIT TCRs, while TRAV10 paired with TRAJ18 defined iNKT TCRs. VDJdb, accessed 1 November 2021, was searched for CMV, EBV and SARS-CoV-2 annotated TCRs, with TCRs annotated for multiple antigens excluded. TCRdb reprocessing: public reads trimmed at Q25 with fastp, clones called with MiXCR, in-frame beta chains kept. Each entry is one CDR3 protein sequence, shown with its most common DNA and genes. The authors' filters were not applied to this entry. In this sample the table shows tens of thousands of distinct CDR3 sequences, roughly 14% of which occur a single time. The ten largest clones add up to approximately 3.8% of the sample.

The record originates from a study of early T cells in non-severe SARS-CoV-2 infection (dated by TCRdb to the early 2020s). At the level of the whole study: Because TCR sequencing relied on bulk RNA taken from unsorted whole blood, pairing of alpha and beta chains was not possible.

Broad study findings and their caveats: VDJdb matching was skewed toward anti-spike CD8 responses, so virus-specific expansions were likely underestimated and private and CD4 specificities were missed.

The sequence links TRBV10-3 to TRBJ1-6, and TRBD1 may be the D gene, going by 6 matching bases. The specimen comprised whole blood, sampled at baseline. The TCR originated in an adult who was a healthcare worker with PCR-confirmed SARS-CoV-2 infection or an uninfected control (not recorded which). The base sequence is TGTGCCATCAGAGGGGGTACTGGTTCACCCCTCCACTTT. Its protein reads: CAIRGGTGSPLHF.